This T cell receptor beta chain was sequenced during a study of shared clonotypes between healthy human individuals. DNA input for the unsorted PBMC replicate PCRs was about 280 ng, 25,000 to 30,000 T cell genomes. Ten immunoSEQ deep assay plates held the unsorted PBMC DNA. In the original processing: ImmunoSEQ junction-only sequences lacked quality scores, so their filtering differed. Sequencing was performed with immunoSEQ multiplex PCR; in TCRdb, only in-frame clones are kept and a portion is missing. Clone size and V and J calls were adopted from that table, with D and trimming inferred from the DNA. The sample records some 450,000 clones, 70% to 80% being singletons. Healthy HIV-negative adults with no recent acute infections or vaccinations were recruited as donors. The V gene end was trimmed by 7 bases and the J gene end by 5 bases; junction bases not matched to a gene: 7. Germline CDR1 MNHEY, CDR2 SVGAGI. CDR3 size: 13 residues.

The rearrangement uses TRBV6-5 and TRBJ1-2; 7 bases line up with TRBD1. The sequence was obtained from a woman aged 40 to 50 in good health. Some clones in this sample may be carry-over from other donors' samples. What was sequenced was PBMCs. The CDR3 reads CASKVTGEYGYTF. DNA of the CDR3: TGTGCCAGCAAGGTTACAGGGGAATATGGCTACACCTTC.